A selection of T cell receptor beta chains follows, all from one sample in a study of blood T cell repertoires in COVID-19. Assay: immunoSEQ multiplex PCR; the TCRdb copy retains only in-frame clones and omits some. The sample has 75,000 or so clones; approximately 80% are singletons. Sequenced material: peripheral blood. The source of these receptors is a man aged 55 to 69 with active or convalescent COVID-19. Both conserved end residues are part of each CDR3. D genes are given only for firm matches. Clone size is given for some rows only: seen once, a few or many times, or a class if the clone is expanded.

V,D,J,size,CDR3,DNA
TRBV24-1,NA,TRBJ2-1,once,CATSDGYEQFF,TGTGCCACCAGTGACGGTTACGAGCAGTTCTTC
TRBV6-2/TRBV6-3,NA,TRBJ2-1,NA,CASSPTWRNEQFF,TGTGCCAGCAGTCCCACATGGAGGAATGAGCAGTTCTTC
TRBV15,NA,TRBJ1-2,NA,CATSRDYLNYGYTF,TGTGCCACCAGCAGAGACTACCTAAACTATGGCTACACCTTC
TRBV25-1,NA,TRBJ2-7,few,CASNGQTYEQYF,TGTGCCAGCAATGGACAGACCTACGAGCAGTACTTC
TRBV7-6,TRBD2,TRBJ2-5,few,CASSTRLAGGQETQYF,TGTGCCAGCAGCACCCGACTAGCGGGGGGCCAAGAGACCCAGTACTTC
TRBV7-8,NA,TRBJ2-3,NA,CASSIRGTQYF,TGTGCCAGCAGCATCAGGGGAACGCAGTATTTT
TRBV6-5,TRBD2,TRBJ2-1,once,CASTLTSGAYNEQFF,TGTGCCAGCACCTTGACTAGCGGGGCTTACAATGAGCAGTTCTTC
TRBV19,TRBD1,TRBJ2-5,NA,CAIGTADQETQYF,TGTGCCATTGGGACAGCGGACCAAGAGACCCAGTACTTC
TRBV2,NA,TRBJ1-2,many,CASSEGSGTNYGYTF,TGTGCCAGCAGTGAAGGCTCCGGGACAAACTATGGCTACACCTTC
TRBV7-2,NA,TRBJ2-7,NA,CASSLQGYEQYF,TGTGCCAGCAGTTTACAGGGCTACGAGCAGTACTTC
TRBV15,NA,TRBJ2-7,NA,CATSRDLSGYEQYF,TGTGCCACCAGCAGAGACCTTTCAGGGTACGAGCAGTACTTC
TRBV25-1,TRBD1,TRBJ2-7,NA,CASSEYLPGQGAYEQYF,TGTGCCAGCAGTGAATATCTCCCCGGACAGGGGGCCTACGAGCAGTACTTC
TRBV19,NA,TRBJ1-1,NA,CASRWGTKSTEAFF,TGTGCCAGTAGGTGGGGCACGAAGAGCACTGAAGCTTTCTTT
TRBV2,TRBD1,TRBJ1-2,NA,CASSEARTGRGYTF,TGTGCCAGCAGTGAAGCCCGGACAGGGAGAGGCTACACCTTC
TRBV19,NA,TRBJ2-7,NA,CASSSQQGAPYEQYF,TGTGCCAGTAGTAGCCAACAGGGAGCCCCCTACGAGCAGTACTTC
TRBV4-3,NA,TRBJ1-1,few,CASSQDGRDTEAFF,TGCGCCAGCAGCCAAGACGGCAGGGACACTGAAGCTTTCTTT
TRBV7-2,NA,TRBJ2-3,NA,CASSRTDTQYF,TGTGCCAGCAGTCGTACAGATACGCAGTATTTT
TRBV15,TRBD2,TRBJ2-3,NA,CATSRGGGTLFTDTQYF,TGTGCCACCAGCAGAGGCGGGGGGACCCTGTTCACAGATACGCAGTATTTT
TRBV19,NA,TRBJ1-4,NA,CASSIDEKLFF,TGTGCCAGTAGTATCGATGAAAAACTGTTTTTT
TRBV19,NA,TRBJ1-2,NA,CASSIGYGYTF,TGTGCCAGTAGTATCGGCTATGGCTACACCTTC
TRBV18,TRBD1,TRBJ1-5,NA,CASSHSGGSNQPQHF,TGTGCCAGCTCACACTCAGGGGGGAGCAATCAGCCCCAGCATTTT
TRBV7-9,NA,TRBJ2-2,NA,CASSLHRTANTGELFF,TGTGCCAGCAGCTTACACCGGACAGCAAACACCGGGGAGCTGTTTTTT
TRBV5-1,TRBD2,TRBJ2-3,NA,CASSASGGDTDTQYF,TGCGCCAGCAGCGCCAGCGGGGGCGACACAGATACGCAGTATTTT
TRBV7-6,NA,TRBJ1-1,NA,CASGKTENTEAFF,TGTGCCAGCGGGAAGACAGAGAACACTGAAGCTTTCTTT
TRBV6-6,NA,TRBJ1-1,NA,CASSHVGGLNTEAFF,TGCGCCAGCAGTCACGTCGGGGGTTTGAACACTGAAGCTTTCTTT
TRBV6-5,NA,TRBJ1-5,few,CASSRDYSNQPQHF,TGTGCCAGCAGCCGGGATTATAGCAATCAGCCCCAGCATTTT
TRBV2,NA,TRBJ1-4,NA,CASSGQLATNEKLFF,TGTGCCAGCAGTGGACAGCTTGCAACTAATGAAAAACTGTTTTTT
TRBV6-6,NA,TRBJ1-1,NA,CASTGVTEAFF,TGTGCCAGCACGGGAGTCACTGAAGCTTTCTTT
TRBV6-1,TRBD1,TRBJ1-5,once,CASSDLGQGLNQPQHF,TGTGCCAGCAGTGATCTAGGACAGGGGCTCAATCAGCCCCAGCATTTT
TRBV6-2/TRBV6-3,NA,TRBJ2-5,NA,CASSYGIAAVWETQYF,TGTGCCAGCAGTTACGGTATCGCGGCGGTATGGGAGACCCAGTACTTC
TRBV27,TRBD1,TRBJ1-3,NA,CASRGTGGGNTIYF,TGTGCCAGCAGGGGGACAGGGGGCGGAAACACCATATATTTT
TRBV6-2/TRBV6-3,TRBD2,TRBJ2-5,NA,CASSYTLAGVETQYF,TGTGCCAGCAGTTACACGCTAGCGGGGGTGGAGACCCAGTACTTC
TRBV12-5,NA,TRBJ2-1,NA,CASGLSQGFNEQFF,TGTGCTAGTGGTTTGTCCCAGGGTTTCAATGAGCAGTTCTTC
TRBV18,NA,TRBJ2-6,NA,CASSPPFSGANVLTF,TGTGCCAGCTCACCACCCTTCTCTGGGGCCAACGTCCTGACTTTC
TRBV7-2,NA,TRBJ1-1,NA,CASTLGGANTEAFF,TGTGCCAGCACCCTCGGAGGGGCGAACACTGAAGCTTTCTTT
TRBV7-2,TRBD1,TRBJ1-5,once,CASRAGTGVRDQPQHF,TGTGCCAGCAGAGCCGGGACAGGGGTTCGGGATCAGCCCCAGCATTTT
TRBV18,NA,TRBJ1-4,NA,CASSKVAGGLQTNEKLFF,TGTGCCAGCTCAAAGGTGGCAGGTGGTCTTCAGACTAATGAAAAACTGTTTTTT
TRBV6-5,NA,TRBJ2-7,NA,CASRGSHEQYF,TGTGCCAGCAGGGGGAGCCACGAGCAGTACTTC
TRBV10-3,NA,TRBJ1-6,NA,CAIREGREPYNSPLHF,TGTGCCATCAGGGAAGGGAGAGAGCCCTATAATTCACCCCTCCACTTT
TRBV7-6,TRBD1,TRBJ2-5,few,CASSSGYTGGLGKETQYF,TGTGCCAGCAGTTCCGGATACACAGGGGGGCTAGGCAAAGAGACCCAGTACTTC
TRBV6-5,TRBD1,TRBJ1-2,NA,CASRTGTGTNYGYTF,TGTGCCAGCAGAACCGGGACAGGCACTAACTATGGCTACACCTTC
TRBV4-1,TRBD1,TRBJ2-6,NA,CASSQWTGLIDGANVLTF,TGCGCCAGCAGCCAGTGGACAGGGTTAATTGACGGGGCCAACGTCCTGACTTTC
TRBV5-1,TRBD2,TRBJ2-2,NA,CASSQGLAGPNTGELFF,TGCGCCAGCAGCCAGGGACTAGCGGGGCCGAACACCGGGGAGCTGTTTTTT
TRBV6-5,NA,TRBJ2-1,NA,CASSHTRVMQFF,TGTGCCAGCAGTCATACCCGAGTTATGCAGTTCTTC
TRBV7-8,NA,TRBJ1-4,NA,CASSLGPQGDTVSEKLFF,TGTGCCAGCAGCTTAGGACCCCAGGGTGACACTGTTAGTGAAAAACTGTTTTTT
TRBV19,NA,TRBJ2-5,NA,CASSTGVQETQYF,TGTGCCAGTAGTACGGGGGTTCAAGAGACCCAGTACTTC
TRBV6-5,TRBD1,TRBJ1-6,NA,CASSYSTGENSPLHF,TGTGCCAGCAGTTACTCGACAGGGGAAAATTCACCCCTCCACTTT
TRBV30,NA,TRBJ2-2,NA,CAWAGRRYTGELFF,TGTGCCTGGGCTGGGCGACGATACACCGGGGAGCTGTTTTTT
TRBV9,NA,TRBJ1-2,NA,CASSVGGQVDNYGYTF,TGTGCCAGCAGCGTAGGGGGACAAGTTGATAACTATGGCTACACCTTC
TRBV18,TRBD2,TRBJ2-3,once,CASSPRPSGGAGDTQYF,TGTGCCAGCTCACCACGGCCTAGCGGGGGGGCAGGAGATACGCAGTATTTT
TRBV11-2,NA,TRBJ1-6,few,CASSAQYNSPLHF,TGTGCCAGCAGCGCACAATATAATTCACCCCTCCACTTT
TRBV19,TRBD1,TRBJ1-2,NA,CASSTVGTAPGGYTF,TGTGCCAGTAGTACAGTGGGGACAGCTCCCGGTGGCTATACCTTC
TRBV10-3,TRBD1,TRBJ1-2,NA,CAIQGAEDDYTF,TGTGCCATACAGGGGGCGGAGGACGACTACACCTTC
TRBV6-1,NA,TRBJ2-1,NA,CASSELRGSYNEQFF,TGTGCCAGCAGTGAACTAAGGGGCTCCTACAATGAGCAGTTCTTC
TRBV14,TRBD1,TRBJ1-3,NA,CASSPRTGVPNTIYF,TGTGCCAGCAGCCCTCGGACAGGGGTACCAAACACCATATATTTT